This T cell receptor (beta chain) appears in the sequencing data of a study of blood T cells in healthy people across ages. Primers used in a second PCR of roughly 6 to 12 cycles were a sample-barcoded 5' primer and a J-beta primer mix. A tag from a template-switch adaptor with 12 random nucleotides marked each cDNA molecule. TCRdb fed the 5' RACE reads into MiXCR, producing one record per CDR3 protein. The top ten clones hold roughly 7.9% of a sample with fewer than 1.5 million distinct CDR3 sequences, approximately 40% of them seen once. This clonotype was seen a single time. V lost 5 bases and J lost 7, with 18 bases in between. Germline CDR1 and CDR2: SGHRS and YFSETQ. The CDR3 is made up of 14 amino acids.

Sequences were obtained from blood. The source is a woman younger than 35 in good health. This chain links TRBV5-1 with TRBJ1-1; D gene ambiguous. CDR3 in amino acids: CASSRTSPLSEAFF. CDR3 sequence (DNA): TGCGCCAGCAGTCGAACTTCCCCTCTAAGTGAAGCTTTCTTT.